This TCR beta chain was sequenced during a study of cytomegalovirus exposure and HLA in healthy donors (dated 2017 in TCRdb). Broadly, across the study: The roughly 650 repertoires of the first cohort and the roughly 120 validation repertoires were produced on the same platform, according to a later analysis. The study aimed to test whether signatures of past pathogen exposure could be identified by cataloging public T cell receptors. Along with the roughly 670-subject first cohort, a separate validation cohort of over a hundred different subjects was used. The study combined high-throughput TCR immunosequencing, statistical association of individual TCRs with disease status, and machine learning to predict cytomegalovirus infection status.

Details on this clone: The antigen this receptor binds is unknown. No much larger clonotype is one base removed from it; base qualities were not supplied.

The donors were included in the validation cohort of some 110 subjects, a group kept apart from the approximately 650-subject first cohort. The library was built by means of the immunoSEQ multiplex PCR assay. The paper's processing steps were these. A statistical classification framework was built for diagnosing cytomegalovirus status from the catalog of TCR beta chain sequences. This immuneACCESS table, as held by TCRdb, lists in-frame sequences with V and J called but not all clones. Of the missing ones, under half trace to an unresolved V gene in checked studies; the others have no known cause. V and J calls and clone size are as listed in that table; D and trimming were resolved from the DNA. In this sample the table shows 150,000 to 200,000 clones, roughly 84% of which occur a single time. 6% to 9% of the sample is taken by the ten largest. The germline V gene sets CDR1 to MDHEN and CDR2 to SYDVKM. From its cysteine to its phenylalanine, the CDR3 spans 17 amino acids. Only the CDR3 portion is preserved as DNA: 51 bases, with reading frame beginning at the first base. V is cut back by 4 bases and J by 1 base, with 8 bases in the junction unmatched.

The paper as a whole reports these results and caveats: Subsequent analysis determined that TCRs grouped into clusters in the first cohort also showed a tendency toward co-occurrence across the roughly 120 validation repertoires, and approximately 93% of cluster scores exceeded 0. In the study, approximately 160 TCR beta chains were listed as associated with cytomegalovirus. All 120 or so repertoires were used to score co-occurrence in the validation cohort in a later analysis, because that analysis had no HLA typing for the cohort. The authors suggested that the approach could potentially be generalized to other disease states and immunological phenotypes. Across donors, most TCR sequences were observed very rarely, whereas some public TCRs were present in many individuals. The classifier was reported to diagnose cytomegalovirus status with high specificity and sensitivity in both the original and validation cohorts. Three of the identified cytomegalovirus-associated TCR beta chains were confirmed in vitro to be specific for cytomegalovirus antigens.

The chain is assembled from TRBV28 and TRBJ2-2, and 8 bases in between align with TRBD1. This clonotype was obtained from a man aged 18 to 35 in good health and CMV-seropositive. The source material was PBMCs. The CDR3 protein: CASSSQDRALNTGELFF. The nucleotide sequence is given as TGTGCCAGCAGTTCACAGGACAGGGCTTTGAACACCGGGGAGCTGTTTTTT.